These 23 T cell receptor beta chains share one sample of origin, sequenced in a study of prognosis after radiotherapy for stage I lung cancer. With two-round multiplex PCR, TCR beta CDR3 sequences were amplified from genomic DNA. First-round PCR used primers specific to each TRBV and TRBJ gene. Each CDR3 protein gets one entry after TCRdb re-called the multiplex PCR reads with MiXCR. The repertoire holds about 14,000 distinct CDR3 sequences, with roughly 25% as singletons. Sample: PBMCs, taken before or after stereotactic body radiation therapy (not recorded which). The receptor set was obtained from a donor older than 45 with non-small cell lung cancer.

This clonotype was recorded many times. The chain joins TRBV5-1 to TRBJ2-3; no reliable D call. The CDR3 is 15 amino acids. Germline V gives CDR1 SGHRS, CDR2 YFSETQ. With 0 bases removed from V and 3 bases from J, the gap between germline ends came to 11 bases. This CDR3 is CASSLVPERTDTQYF. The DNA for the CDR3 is TGCGCCAGCAGCTTGGTCCCCGAGAGAACAGATACGCAGTATTTT. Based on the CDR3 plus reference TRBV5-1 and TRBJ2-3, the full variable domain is KAGVTQTPRYLIKTRGQQVTLSCSPISGHRSVSWYQQTPGQGLQFLFEYFSETQRNKGNFPGRFSGRQFSNSRSEMNVSTLELGDSALYLCASSLVPERTDTQYFGPGTRLTVL.

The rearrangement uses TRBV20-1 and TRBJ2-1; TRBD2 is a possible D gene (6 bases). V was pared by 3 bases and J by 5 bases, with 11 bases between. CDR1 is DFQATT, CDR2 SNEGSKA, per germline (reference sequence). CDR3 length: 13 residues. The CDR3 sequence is CSASGSWDNEQFF. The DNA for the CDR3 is TGCAGTGCTAGCGGGAGCTGGGACAATGAGCAGTTCTTC.

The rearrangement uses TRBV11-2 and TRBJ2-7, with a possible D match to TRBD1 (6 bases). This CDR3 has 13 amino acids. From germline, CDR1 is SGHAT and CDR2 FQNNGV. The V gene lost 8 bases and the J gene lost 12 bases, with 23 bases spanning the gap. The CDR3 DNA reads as TGTGCCAGCTTAAATCCGCCAGGGGTGGGTAGGTACTTC. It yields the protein CASLNPPGVGRYF.

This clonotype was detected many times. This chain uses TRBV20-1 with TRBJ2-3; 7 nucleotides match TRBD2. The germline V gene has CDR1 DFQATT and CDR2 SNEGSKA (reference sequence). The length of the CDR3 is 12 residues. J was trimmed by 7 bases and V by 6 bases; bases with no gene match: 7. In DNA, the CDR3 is TGCAGTGCCACGGGCGGGGGTCATACGCAGTATTTT. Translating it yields CSATGGGHTQYF.

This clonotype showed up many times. This CDR3 reads CSVDGLADYNEQFF. The CDR3 region has the DNA TGCAGCGTGGATGGACTAGCAGACTACAATGAGCAGTTCTTC. The gene calls are TRBV29-1 and TRBJ2-1, with TRBD2 identical over 8 bases. With V trimmed by 6 bases and J by 3 bases, 7 bases remained unmatched. This CDR3 region has 14 residues. CDR1 is SQVTM and CDR2 is ANQGSEA in the germline V gene.

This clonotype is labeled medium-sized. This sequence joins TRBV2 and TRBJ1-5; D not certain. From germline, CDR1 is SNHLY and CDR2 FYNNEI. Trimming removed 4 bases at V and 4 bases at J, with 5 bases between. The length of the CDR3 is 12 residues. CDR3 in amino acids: CASSGGNQPQHF. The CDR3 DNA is TGTGCCAGCAGTGGAGGGAATCAGCCCCAGCATTTT.

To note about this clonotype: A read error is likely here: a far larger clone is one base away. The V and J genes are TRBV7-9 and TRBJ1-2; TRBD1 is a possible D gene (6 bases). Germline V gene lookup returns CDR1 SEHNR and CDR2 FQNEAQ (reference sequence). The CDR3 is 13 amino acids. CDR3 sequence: CASNLSGAYGYTF. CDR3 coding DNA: TGTGCCAGCAACTTATCAGGGGCCTATGGCTACACCTTC.

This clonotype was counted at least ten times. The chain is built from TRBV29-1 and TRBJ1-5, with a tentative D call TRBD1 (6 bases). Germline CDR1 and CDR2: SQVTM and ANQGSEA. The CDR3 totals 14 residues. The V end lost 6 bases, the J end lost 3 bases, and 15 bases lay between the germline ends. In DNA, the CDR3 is TGCAGCGTACGTGTACAGGGAGACAATCAGCCCCAGCATTTT. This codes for CSVRVQGDNQPQHF.

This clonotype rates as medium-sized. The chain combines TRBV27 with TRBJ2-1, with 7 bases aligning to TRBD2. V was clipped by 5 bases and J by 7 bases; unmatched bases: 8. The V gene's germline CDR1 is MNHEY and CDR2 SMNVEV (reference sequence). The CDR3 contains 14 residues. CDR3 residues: CASSIAGVLNEQFF. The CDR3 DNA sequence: TGTGCCAGCAGTATAGCGGGTGTGCTGAATGAGCAGTTCTTC.

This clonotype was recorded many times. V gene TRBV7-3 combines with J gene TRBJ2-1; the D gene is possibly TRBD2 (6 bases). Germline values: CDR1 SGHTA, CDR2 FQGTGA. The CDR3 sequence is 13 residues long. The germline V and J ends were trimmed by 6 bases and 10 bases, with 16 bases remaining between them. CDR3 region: CASSQLILAEQFF. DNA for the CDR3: TGTGCCAGCAGTCAACTAATTCTAGCGGAGCAGTTCTTC.

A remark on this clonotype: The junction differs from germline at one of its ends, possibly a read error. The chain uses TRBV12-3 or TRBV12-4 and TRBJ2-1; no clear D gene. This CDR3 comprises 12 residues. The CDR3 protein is CTSSSHDNEQFF. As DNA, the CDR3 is TGTACCAGCAGTTCCCATGACAATGAGCAGTTCTTC.

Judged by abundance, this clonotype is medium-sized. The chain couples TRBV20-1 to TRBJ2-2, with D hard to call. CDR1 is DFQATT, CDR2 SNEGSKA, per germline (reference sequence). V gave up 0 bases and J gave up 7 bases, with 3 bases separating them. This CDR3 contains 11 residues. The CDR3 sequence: CSARDVGELFF. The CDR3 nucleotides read TGCAGTGCTAGAGACGTCGGGGAGCTGTTTTTT.

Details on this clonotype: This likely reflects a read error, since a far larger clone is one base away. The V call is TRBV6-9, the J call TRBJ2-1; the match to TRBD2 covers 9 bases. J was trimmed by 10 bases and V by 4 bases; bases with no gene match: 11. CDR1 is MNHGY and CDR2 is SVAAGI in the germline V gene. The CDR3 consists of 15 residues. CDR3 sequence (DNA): TGTGCCAGCAGTTCTCGTTCTAGCGGGGATCACGAGCAGTTCTTC. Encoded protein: CASSSRSSGDHEQFF.

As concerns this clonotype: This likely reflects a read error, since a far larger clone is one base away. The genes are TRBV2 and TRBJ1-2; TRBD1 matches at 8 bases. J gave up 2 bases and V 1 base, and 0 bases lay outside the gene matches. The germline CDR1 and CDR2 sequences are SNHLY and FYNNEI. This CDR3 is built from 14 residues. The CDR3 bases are TGTGCCAGCAGTGAAGGGACAGGGAACTATGGCTACACCTTC. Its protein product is CASSEGTGNYGYTF.

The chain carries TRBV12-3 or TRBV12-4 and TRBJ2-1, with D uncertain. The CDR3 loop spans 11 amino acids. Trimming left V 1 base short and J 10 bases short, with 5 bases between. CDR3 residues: CASSLVGEQFF. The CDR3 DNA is TGTGCCAGCAGTTTAGTCGGGGAGCAGTTCTTC.

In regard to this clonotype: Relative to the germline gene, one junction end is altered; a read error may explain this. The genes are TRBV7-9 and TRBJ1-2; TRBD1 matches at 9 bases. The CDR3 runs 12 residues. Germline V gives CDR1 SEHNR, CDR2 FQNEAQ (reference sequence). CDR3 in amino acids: CASTSPGQGRDF. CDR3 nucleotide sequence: TGTGCCAGCACCTCTCCGGGACAGGGAAGAGACTTC. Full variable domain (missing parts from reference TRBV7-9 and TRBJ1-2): DTGVSQNPRHKITKRGQNVTFRCDPISEHNRLYWYRQTLGQGPEFLTYFQNEAQLEKSRLLSDRFSAERPKGSFSTLEIQRTEQGDSAMYLCASTSPGQGRDFGSGTRLTVV.

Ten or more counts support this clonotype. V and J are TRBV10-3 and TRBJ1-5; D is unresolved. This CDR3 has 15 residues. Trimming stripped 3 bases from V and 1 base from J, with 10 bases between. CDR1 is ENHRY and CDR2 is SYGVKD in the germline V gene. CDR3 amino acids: CAISEHGESNQPQHF. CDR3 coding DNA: TGTGCCATCAGTGAACATGGTGAAAGCAATCAGCCCCAGCATTTT.

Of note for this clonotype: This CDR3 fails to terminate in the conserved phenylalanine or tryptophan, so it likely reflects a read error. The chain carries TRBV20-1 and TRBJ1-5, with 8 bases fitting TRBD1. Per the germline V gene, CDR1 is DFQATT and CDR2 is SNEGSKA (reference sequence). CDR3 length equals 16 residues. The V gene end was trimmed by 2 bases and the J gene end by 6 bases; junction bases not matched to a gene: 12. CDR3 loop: CSARPQDRERGQPQHL. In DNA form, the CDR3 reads TGCAGTGCTAGACCTCAGGACAGGGAGAGGGGTCAGCCCCAGCATCTT.

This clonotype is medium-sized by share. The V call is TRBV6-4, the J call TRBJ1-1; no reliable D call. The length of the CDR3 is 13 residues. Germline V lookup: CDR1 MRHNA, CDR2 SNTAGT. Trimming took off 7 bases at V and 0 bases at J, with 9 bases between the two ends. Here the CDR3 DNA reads TGTGCCAGCACCTCGGTCCTGAACACTGAAGCTTTCTTT. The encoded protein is CASTSVLNTEAFF.

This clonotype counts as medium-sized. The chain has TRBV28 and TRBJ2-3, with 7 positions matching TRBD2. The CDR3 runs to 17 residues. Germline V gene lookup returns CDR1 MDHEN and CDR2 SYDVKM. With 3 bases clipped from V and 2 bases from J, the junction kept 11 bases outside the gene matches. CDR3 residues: CASSLLSRDYDTDTQYF. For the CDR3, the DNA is TGTGCCAGCAGTTTGCTTTCCCGGGACTATGACACAGATACGCAGTATTTT. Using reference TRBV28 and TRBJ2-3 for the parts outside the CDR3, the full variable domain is DVKVTQSSRYLVKRTGEKVFLECVQDMDHENMFWYRQDPGLGLRLIYFSYDVKMKEKGDIPEGYSVSREKKERFSLILESASTNQTSMYLCASSLLSRDYDTDTQYFGPGTRLTVL.

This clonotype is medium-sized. The CDR3 nucleotides read TGTGCCAGCAGTCCCACTAGCGGGGGCTACAATGAGCAGTTCTTC. It encodes CASSPTSGGYNEQFF. The chain combines TRBV28 with TRBJ2-1, with 11 positions matching TRBD2. Per the germline V gene, CDR1 is MDHEN and CDR2 is SYDVKM. The CDR3 has 15 amino acids. V lost 5 bases, J lost 3 bases, and 3 bases stayed unmatched.

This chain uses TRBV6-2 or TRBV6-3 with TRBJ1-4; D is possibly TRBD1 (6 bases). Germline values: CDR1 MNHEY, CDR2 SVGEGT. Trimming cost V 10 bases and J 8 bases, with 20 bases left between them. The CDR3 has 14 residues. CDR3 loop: CAIGGASLLEKLFF. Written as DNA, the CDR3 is TGTGCCATCGGGGGGGCCTCCCTTTTGGAAAAACTGTTTTTT.

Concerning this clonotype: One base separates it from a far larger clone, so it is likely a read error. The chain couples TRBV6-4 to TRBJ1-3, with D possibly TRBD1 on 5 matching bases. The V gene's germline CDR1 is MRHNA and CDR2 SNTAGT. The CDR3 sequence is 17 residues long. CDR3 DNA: TGTACCAGCAGTGAAGAAAGGGGCCCGCGGGTTGAAAACACCATATATTTT. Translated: CTSSEERGPRVENTIYF.